The clone carrying this T cell receptor (beta chain) was seen at least ten times. Its antigen is unidentified. The sample belongs to a study of T cells in Graves' hyperthyroidism and ophthalmopathy. Study-wide points: The authors' 13 V-J model separated ophthalmopathy from stable hyperthyroidism. Most thyroid clonotypes expanded above 0.001 were also detected in blood.

Germline CDR1 DFQATT, CDR2 SNEGSKA (reference sequence). CDR3 length equals 12 residues. V trimming: 4 bases; J trimming: 11 bases; junction bases outside the gene matches: 8. This sample holds PBMCs from 9.5 to 10 ml fresh peripheral blood. Amplification yielded TCR beta CDR3 regions, with RNA transcripts as the source. Carried out on the TCR CDR3, a first-round RT-PCR used the HTBI primer set. TCRdb fed the multiplex PCR reads into MiXCR, producing one record per CDR3 protein. The sample shows some 490,000 distinct CDR3 sequences, 15% to 20% of them seen only once. This chain links TRBV20-1 with TRBJ1-1, with 9 positions matching TRBD1. This clonotype originated in a woman aged 25 to 39 with Graves' ophthalmopathy. Sequencing used blood. CDR3 bases: TGCAGTGCTAAATCAGGACAGGGGCCGGCTTTCTTT. Its translation: CSAKSGQGPAFF.